The clone carrying this T cell receptor (beta chain) was detected only once. The entry originates in a study of technical replicates of blood from several donors. Some clones are missing from TCRdb's copy, which holds only in-frame ones; the method was immunoSEQ multiplex PCR. The sample holds approximately 75,000 clones, 95% seen once. The length of the CDR3 is 14 residues. Germline V gene data show CDR1 as MDHEN and CDR2 as SYDVKM. The V and J ends lost 9 bases and 0 bases respectively, with 11 bases between them. The gene calls are TRBV28 and TRBJ2-2; possibly TRBD2 for D (6 bases). This clonotype was sampled from a human donor in good health. The sample consisted of T cells isolated from PBMCs. CDR3 nucleotide sequence: TGTGCCAGTTGGGGGGATACGAACACCGGGGAGCTGTTTTTT. Its protein is CASWGDTNTGELFF.